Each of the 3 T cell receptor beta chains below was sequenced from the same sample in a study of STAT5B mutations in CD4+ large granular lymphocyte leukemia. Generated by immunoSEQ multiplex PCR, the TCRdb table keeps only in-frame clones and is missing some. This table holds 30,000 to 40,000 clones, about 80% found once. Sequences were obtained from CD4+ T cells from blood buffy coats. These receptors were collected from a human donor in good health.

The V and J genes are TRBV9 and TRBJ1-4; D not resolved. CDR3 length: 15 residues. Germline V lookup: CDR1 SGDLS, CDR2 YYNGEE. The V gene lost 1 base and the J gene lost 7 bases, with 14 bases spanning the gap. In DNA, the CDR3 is TGTGCCAGCAGCGTAATGGGTCAGCCTCTTGAAAAACTGTTTTTT. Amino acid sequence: CASSVMGQPLEKLFF.

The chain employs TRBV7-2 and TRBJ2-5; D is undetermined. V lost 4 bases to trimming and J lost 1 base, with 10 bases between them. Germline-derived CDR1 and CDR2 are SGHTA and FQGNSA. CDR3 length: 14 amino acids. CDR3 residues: CASSSRPGQETQYF. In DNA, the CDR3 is TGTGCCAGCAGCTCTAGACCGGGCCAAGAGACCCAGTACTTC.

CDR3 amino acids: CASSIATGPNYGYTF. For the CDR3, the DNA is TGTGCCAGTAGTATAGCGACAGGCCCTAACTATGGCTACACCTTC. V and J are TRBV19 and TRBJ1-2; TRBD1 is a possible D gene (6 bases). Germline assignment: CDR1 LNHDA and CDR2 SQIVND (reference sequence). The ends were cut back, 1 base at V and 0 bases at J, with 9 bases in the middle. The CDR3 sequence is 15 residues long.